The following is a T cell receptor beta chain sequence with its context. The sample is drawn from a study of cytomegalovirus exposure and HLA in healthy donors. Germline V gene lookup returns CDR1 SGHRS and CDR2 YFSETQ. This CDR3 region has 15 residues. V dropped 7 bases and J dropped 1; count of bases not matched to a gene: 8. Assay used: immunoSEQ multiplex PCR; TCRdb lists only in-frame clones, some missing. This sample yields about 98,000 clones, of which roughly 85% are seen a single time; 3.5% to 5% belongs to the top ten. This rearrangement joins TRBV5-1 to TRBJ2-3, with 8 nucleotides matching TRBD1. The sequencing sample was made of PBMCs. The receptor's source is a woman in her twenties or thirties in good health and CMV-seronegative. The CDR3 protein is CASGEQGEGTDTQYF. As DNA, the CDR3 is TGCGCCAGCGGCGAACAGGGGGAGGGCACAGATACGCAGTATTTT.